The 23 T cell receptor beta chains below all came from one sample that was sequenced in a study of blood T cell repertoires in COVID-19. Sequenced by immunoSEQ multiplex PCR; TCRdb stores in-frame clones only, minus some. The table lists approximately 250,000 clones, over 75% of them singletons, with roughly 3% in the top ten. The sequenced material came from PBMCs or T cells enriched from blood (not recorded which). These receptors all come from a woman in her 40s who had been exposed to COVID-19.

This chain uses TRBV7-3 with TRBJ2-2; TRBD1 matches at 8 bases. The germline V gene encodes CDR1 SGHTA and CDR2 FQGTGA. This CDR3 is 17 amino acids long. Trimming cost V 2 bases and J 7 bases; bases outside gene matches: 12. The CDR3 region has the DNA TGTGCCAGCAGCTTAGAACGAGCCAGGGGGCAAATCGGGGAGCTGTTTTTT. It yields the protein CASSLERARGQIGELFF.

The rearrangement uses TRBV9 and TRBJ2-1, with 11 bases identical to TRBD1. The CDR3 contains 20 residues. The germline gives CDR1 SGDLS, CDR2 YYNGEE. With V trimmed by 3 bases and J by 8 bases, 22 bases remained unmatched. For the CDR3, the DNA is TGTGCCAGCAGCGCAGCCTTCCCGGGACAGGGGGTAGCCGGCAACTATGAGCAGTTCTTC. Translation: CASSAAFPGQGVAGNYEQFF.

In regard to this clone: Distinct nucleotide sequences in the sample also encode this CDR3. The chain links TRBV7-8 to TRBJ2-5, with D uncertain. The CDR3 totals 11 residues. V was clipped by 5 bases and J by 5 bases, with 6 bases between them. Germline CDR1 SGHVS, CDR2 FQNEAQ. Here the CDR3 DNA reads TGTGCCAGCAGCCGACGGGAGACCCAGTACTTC. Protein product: CASSRRETQYF. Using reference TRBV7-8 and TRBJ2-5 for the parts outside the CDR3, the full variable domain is GAGVSQSPRYKVAKRGQDVALRCDPISGHVSLFWYQQALGQGPEFLTYFQNEAQLDKSGLPSDRFFAERPEGSVSTLKIQRTQQEDSAVYLCASSRRETQYFGPGTRLLVL.

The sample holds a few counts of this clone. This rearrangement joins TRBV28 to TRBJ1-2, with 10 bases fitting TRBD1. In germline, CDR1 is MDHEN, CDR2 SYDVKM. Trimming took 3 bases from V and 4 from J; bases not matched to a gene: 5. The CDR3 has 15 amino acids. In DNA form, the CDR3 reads TGTGCCAGCAGTTTCTACGGACAGGGGGGCTATGGCTACACCTTC. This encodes CASSFYGQGGYGYTF.

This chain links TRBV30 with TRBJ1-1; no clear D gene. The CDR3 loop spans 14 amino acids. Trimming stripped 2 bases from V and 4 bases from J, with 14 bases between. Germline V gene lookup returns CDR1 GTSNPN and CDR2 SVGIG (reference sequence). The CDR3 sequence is CAWSSNRLLTEAFF. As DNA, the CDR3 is TGTGCCTGGAGTTCGAACCGACTGCTCACTGAAGCTTTCTTT.

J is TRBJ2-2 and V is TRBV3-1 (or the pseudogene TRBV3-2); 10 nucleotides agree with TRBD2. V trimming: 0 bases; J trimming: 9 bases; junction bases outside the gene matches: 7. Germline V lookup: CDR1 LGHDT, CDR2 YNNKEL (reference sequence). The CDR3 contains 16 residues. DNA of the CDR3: TGTGCCAGCAGCCAAGATATGAGCGGGGGGGCTCGGGAGCTGTTTTTT. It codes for CASSQDMSGGARELFF.

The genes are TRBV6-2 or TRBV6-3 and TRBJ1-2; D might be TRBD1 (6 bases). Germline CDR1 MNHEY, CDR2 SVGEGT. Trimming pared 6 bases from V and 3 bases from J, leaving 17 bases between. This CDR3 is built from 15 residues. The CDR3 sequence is CASSPGQGNYYGYTF. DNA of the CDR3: TGTGCCAGCAGCCCAGGGCAGGGGAATTACTATGGCTACACCTTC.

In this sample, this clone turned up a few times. This chain's CDR3 is CASSQDPPGDTMNQPQHF. The CDR3 DNA follows: TGCGCCAGCAGCCAAGACCCCCCGGGAGATACCATGAATCAGCCCCAGCATTTT. The chain joins TRBV4-1 to TRBJ1-5; D remains unclear. The CDR3 covers 18 residues. The V gene's germline CDR1 is MGHRA and CDR2 YSYEKL. Trimming shortened V by 0 bases and J by 4 bases, and 19 bases separated the two germline ends.

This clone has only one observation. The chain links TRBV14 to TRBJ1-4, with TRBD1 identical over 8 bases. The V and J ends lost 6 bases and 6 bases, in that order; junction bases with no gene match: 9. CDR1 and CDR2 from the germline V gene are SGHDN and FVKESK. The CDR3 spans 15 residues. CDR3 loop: CASSLRTGWDEKLFF. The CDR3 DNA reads TGTGCCAGCAGTCTCAGGACAGGGTGGGATGAAAAACTGTTTTTT. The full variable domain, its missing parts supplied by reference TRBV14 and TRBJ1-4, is EAGVTQFPSHSVIEKGQTVTLRCDPISGHDNLYWYRRVMGKEIKFLLHFVKESKQDESGMPNNRFLAERTGGTYSTLKVQPAELEDSGVYFCASSLRTGWDEKLFFGSGTQLSVL.

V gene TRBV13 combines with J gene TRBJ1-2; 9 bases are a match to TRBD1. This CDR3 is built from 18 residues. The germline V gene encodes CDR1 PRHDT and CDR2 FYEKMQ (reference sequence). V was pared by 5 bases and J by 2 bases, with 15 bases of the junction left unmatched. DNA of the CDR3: TGTGCCAGCAGCCACAAAATATATCGACAGGGGGTAAACTATGGCTACACCTTC. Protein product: CASSHKIYRQGVNYGYTF.

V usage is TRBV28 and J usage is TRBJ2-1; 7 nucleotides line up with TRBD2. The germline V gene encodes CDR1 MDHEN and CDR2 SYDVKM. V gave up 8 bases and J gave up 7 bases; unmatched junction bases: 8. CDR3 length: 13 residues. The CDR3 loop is CASLVAGVNEQFF. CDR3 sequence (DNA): TGTGCCAGCCTGGTGGCGGGGGTTAATGAGCAGTTCTTC.

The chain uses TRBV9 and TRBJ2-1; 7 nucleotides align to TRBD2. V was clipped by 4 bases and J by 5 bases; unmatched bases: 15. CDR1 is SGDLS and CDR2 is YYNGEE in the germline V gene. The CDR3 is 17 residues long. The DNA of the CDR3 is TGTGCCAGCAGCCCTATTATAGGGGAGGGAATTCACAATGAGCAGTTCTTC. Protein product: CASSPIIGEGIHNEQFF.

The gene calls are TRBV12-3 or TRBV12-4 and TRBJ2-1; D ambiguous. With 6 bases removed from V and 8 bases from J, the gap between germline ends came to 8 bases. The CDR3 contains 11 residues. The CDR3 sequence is CASSLRDEQFF. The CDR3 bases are TGTGCCAGCAGCCTACGTGATGAGCAGTTCTTC.

The CDR3 loop is CASRQGNSRTEAFF. The CDR3 nucleotides are TGTGCCAGCAGGCAAGGTAACTCGAGGACTGAAGCTTTCTTT. The J gene is TRBJ1-1, the V gene TRBV7-6, with unresolved D. V was clipped by 6 bases and J by 5 bases, with 16 bases between them. The CDR3 loop spans 14 amino acids. Germline V gives CDR1 SGHVS, CDR2 FNYEAQ. Supplemented by reference TRBV7-6 and TRBJ1-1, the full variable domain reads GAGVSQSPRYKVTKRGQDVALRCDPISGHVSLYWYRQALGQGPEFLTYFNYEAQQDKSGLPNDRFSAERPEGSISTLTIQRTEQRDSAMYRCASRQGNSRTEAFFGQGTRLTVV.

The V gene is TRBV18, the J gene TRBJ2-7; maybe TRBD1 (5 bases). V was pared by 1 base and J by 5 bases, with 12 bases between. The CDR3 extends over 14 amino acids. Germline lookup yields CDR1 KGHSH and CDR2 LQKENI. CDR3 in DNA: TGTGCCAGCTCACCACTCAGGGATTGGGACGAGCAGTACGTC. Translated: CASSPLRDWDEQYV.

The DNA of the CDR3 is TGTGCCTGGAGTGTAACGAGCTCCTATAATTCACCCCTCCACTTT. Protein sequence: CAWSVTSSYNSPLHF. The chain employs TRBV30 and TRBJ1-6; no reliable D call. Germline CDR1 is GTSNPN and CDR2 is SVGIG (reference sequence). Trimming took off 0 bases at V and 0 bases at J, with 6 bases between the two ends. This CDR3 has 15 residues.

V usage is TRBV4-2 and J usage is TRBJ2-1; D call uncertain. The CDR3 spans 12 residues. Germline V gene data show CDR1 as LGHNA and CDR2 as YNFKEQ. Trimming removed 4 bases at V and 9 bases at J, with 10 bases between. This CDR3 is CASSLFVGEQFF. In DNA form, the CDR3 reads TGTGCCAGCAGCCTATTTGTCGGTGAGCAGTTCTTC.

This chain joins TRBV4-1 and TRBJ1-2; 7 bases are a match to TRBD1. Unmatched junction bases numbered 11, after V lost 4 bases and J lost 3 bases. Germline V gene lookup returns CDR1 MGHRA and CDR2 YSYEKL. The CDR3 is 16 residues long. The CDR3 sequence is CASSPREGARDYGYTF. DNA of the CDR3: TGCGCCAGCAGCCCTCGTGAGGGGGCGCGGGACTATGGCTACACCTTC.

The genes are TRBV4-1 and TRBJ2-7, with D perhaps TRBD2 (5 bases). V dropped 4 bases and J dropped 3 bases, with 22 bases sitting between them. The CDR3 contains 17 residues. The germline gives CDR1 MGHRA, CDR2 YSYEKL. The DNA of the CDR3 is TGCGCCAGCAGCCCATACCGGGATGTAATAGACTACTACGAGCAGTACGTC. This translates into CASSPYRDVIDYYEQYV.

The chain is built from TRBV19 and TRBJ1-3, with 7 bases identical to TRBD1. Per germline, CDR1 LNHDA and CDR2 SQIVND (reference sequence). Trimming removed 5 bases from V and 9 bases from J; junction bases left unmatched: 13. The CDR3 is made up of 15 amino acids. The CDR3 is CASSSLGTAEITIYF. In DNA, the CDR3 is TGTGCCAGTAGTTCCCTCGGGACAGCGGAGATCACCATATATTTT. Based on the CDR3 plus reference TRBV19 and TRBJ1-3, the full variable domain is DGGITQSPKYLFRKEGQNVTLSCEQNLNHDAMYWYRQDPGQGLRLIYYSQIVNDFQKGDIAEGYSVSREKKESFPLTVTSAQKNPTAFYLCASSSLGTAEITIYFGEGSWLTVV.

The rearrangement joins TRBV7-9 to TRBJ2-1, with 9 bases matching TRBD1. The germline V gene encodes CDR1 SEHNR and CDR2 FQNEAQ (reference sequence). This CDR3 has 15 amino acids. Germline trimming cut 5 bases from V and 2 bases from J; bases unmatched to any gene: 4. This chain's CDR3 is CASSGDRDAYNEQFF. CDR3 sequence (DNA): TGTGCCAGCAGCGGGGACAGGGACGCCTACAATGAGCAGTTCTTC.

CDR3 coding DNA: TGTGCCTGGAGTGGGCTCCGCTCTGGAAACACCATATATTTT. Protein sequence: CAWSGLRSGNTIYF. The J gene is TRBJ1-3, the V gene TRBV30, with D uncertain. Trimming left V 1 base short and J 0 bases short, with 7 bases between. The CDR3 is 14 residues long. CDR1 and CDR2 from the germline V gene are GTSNPN and SVGIG (reference sequence).

The CDR3 here is CATSDPGLHTDTQYF. Here the CDR3 DNA reads TGTGCCACCAGTGACCCGGGACTGCACACAGATACGCAGTATTTT. V is TRBV24-1 and J is TRBJ2-3, with TRBD2 as a possible D gene (6 bases). The CDR3 contains 15 residues. The V gene's germline CDR1 is KGHDR and CDR2 SFDVKD. V was clipped by 4 bases and J by 2 bases, with 12 bases between them.